This TCR beta chain came from a study of shared clonotypes between healthy human individuals. This CDR3 spans 14 amino acids. Germline loops: CDR1 KGHSH, CDR2 LQKENI. V was pared by 2 bases and J by 5 bases, with 10 bases between. Study-wide points: Donors were few, which limited the genetic and exposure-history diversity represented.

Repertoires were generated with immunoSEQ multiplex PCR, while TCRdb's copy carries only in-frame clones and drops some. The profile covers 2 million or so clones, with 90% to 95% appearing a single time and approximately 0.13% taken by the ten largest. A note on this clone: Its antigen remains unidentified.

The receptor was isolated from a young man in good health. J is TRBJ2-1 and V is TRBV18; D is unclear. The source material was naive CD4+ T cells sorted from blood. The subset denotes: CD45RA+ positively selected. The CDR3 bases are TGTGCCAGCTCACCAGGGTATAGCCACAATGAGCAGTTCTTC. Amino acid sequence: CASSPGYSHNEQFF.